The 7 T cell receptor beta chains below were found in one sample sequenced in a study of cytomegalovirus exposure and HLA in healthy donors. Use of 60 Vbeta and 13 Jbeta primers characterized the PCR. Sequencing used immunoSEQ multiplex PCR; TCRdb keeps in-frame clones, though not all of them. The sample shows approximately 80,000 clones, over 60% of them seen only once. Source material: PBMCs. The receptors come from a woman aged 40-49 years in good health and CMV-seropositive.

In this sample, this clone turned up once. This chain joins TRBV19 and TRBJ1-2; TRBD1 is a possible D gene (6 bases). Germline CDR1 is LNHDA and CDR2 is SQIVND (reference sequence). The CDR3 contains 15 residues. V lost 3 bases and J 3 bases, leaving 14 bases between the germline ends. This CDR3 is CASSIFSGHYYGYTF. The CDR3, as DNA: TGTGCCAGTAGTATTTTTTCGGGACACTACTATGGCTACACCTTC.

The J gene is TRBJ1-2, the V gene TRBV6-1; D is unclear. This CDR3 contains 13 residues. Per the germline V gene, CDR1 is MNHNS and CDR2 is SASEGT. V lost 3 bases and J lost 0, with 5 bases in between. CDR3: CASSDLANYGYTF. The CDR3, as DNA: TGTGCCAGCAGTGATCTAGCTAACTATGGCTACACCTTC.

V and J are TRBV15 and TRBJ1-1; 9 bases align to TRBD1. The V gene end was trimmed by 0 bases and the J gene end by 3 bases; junction bases not matched to a gene: 8. The CDR3 sequence is 17 residues long. The germline gives CDR1 LNHNV, CDR2 YYDKDF (reference sequence). CDR3 in amino acids: CATSRDPETGGDTEAFF. In nucleotides, the CDR3 is TGTGCCACCAGCAGAGACCCCGAAACAGGGGGCGACACTGAAGCTTTCTTT.

The chain joins TRBV28 to TRBJ1-2; 9 nucleotides align to TRBD1. Germline values: CDR1 MDHEN, CDR2 SYDVKM. V shed 6 bases, J shed 2 bases, and the junction held 4 bases outside the gene matches. CDR3 length: 14 residues. CDR3 protein: CASSTGTGNYGYTF. The CDR3 DNA reads TGTGCCAGCAGCACCGGGACAGGGAACTATGGCTACACCTTC.

In this sample, this clone turned up a few times. The chain recombines TRBV11-3 with TRBJ1-1, with D possibly matching TRBD1 (6 bases). The CDR3 is 13 amino acids. The V gene's germline CDR1 is SGHNT and CDR2 YENEEA. The V end lost 5 bases, the J end lost 5 bases, and 12 bases lay between the germline ends. The CDR3 is CASSPTGSTEAFF. CDR3 sequence (DNA): TGTGCCAGCAGCCCTACAGGGTCGACTGAAGCTTTCTTT. Based on the CDR3 plus reference TRBV11-3 and TRBJ1-1, the full variable domain is EAGVVQSPRYKIIEKKQPVAFWCNPISGHNTLYWYLQNLGQGPELLIRYENEEAVDDSQLPKDRFSAERLKGVDSTLKIQPAELGDSAVYLCASSPTGSTEAFFGQGTRLTVV.

This chain links TRBV11-1 with TRBJ2-1; 8 bases fit TRBD2. The length of the CDR3 is 15 residues. The trim removed 8 bases at V and 4 bases at J, leaving 10 bases unmatched. CDR1 and CDR2 from the germline V gene are SGHAT and FQDESV (reference sequence). Here the CDR3 DNA reads TGTGCCAGCCGCTCCGGGCGGGGGGAATACAATGAGCAGTTCTTC. Protein product: CASRSGRGEYNEQFF.

The genes are TRBV7-9 and TRBJ1-5; D ambiguous. The CDR3 totals 16 residues. Trimming removed 0 bases at V and 4 bases at J, with 13 bases between. Germline lookup yields CDR1 SEHNR and CDR2 FQNEAQ (reference sequence). The CDR3 nucleotides are TGTGCCAGCAGCTTAGCGTCCGGAGGACCAAATCAGCCCCAGCATTTT. Protein product: CASSLASGGPNQPQHF.